This TCR beta chain originates from a study of blood T cell repertoires in COVID-19. Trimming removed 3 bases from V and 7 bases from J; junction bases left unmatched: 4. In germline, CDR1 is SGHTA, CDR2 FQGNSA. CDR3 length: 14 residues. Profiled with immunoSEQ multiplex PCR; TCRdb holds only in-frame clones, not every one. The sample lists more than 250,000 clones; roughly 91% were seen once. Specimen: peripheral blood. The TCR sequence derives from a man over 45 with active or convalescent COVID-19. V and J are TRBV7-2 and TRBJ2-2; 8 nucleotides align to TRBD2. CDR3 residues: CASSFGGAIGELFF. The CDR3 DNA reads as TGTGCCAGCAGCTTCGGGGGGGCCATCGGGGAGCTGTTTTTT.